This T cell receptor beta chain was documented in a study of blood T cell repertoires in COVID-19. Study details: The United States, Italy and Spain provided the acute and convalescent COVID-19 samples. T cells, B-cell-depleted T cells, or PBMCs provided the cDNA or gDNA that served as material.

Deletions cut 0 bases from V and 8 bases from J, with 17 bases between. Germline assignment: CDR1 SGHNT and CDR2 YYREEE (reference sequence). The CDR3 is 16 residues long. Original processing notes: Researchers report that nucleated cell counts were estimated from reference gene primer amplification. Clones were read by immunoSEQ multiplex PCR, and TCRdb kept only the in-frame ones, dropping some. The DNA gave D and trimming, while V, J and clone size come from that table. The sample records almost 35,000 clones, 88% being singletons. Sequenced input: peripheral blood. J is TRBJ1-4 and V is TRBV5-4; the D gene is possibly TRBD1 (5 bases). The TCR sequence derives from a man between 60 and 75 years old with active COVID-19. For the CDR3, the DNA is TGTGCCAGCAGCTTGGGAGAGAGGAGGGGCCGGGAAAAACTGTTTTTT. Translated: CASSLGERRGREKLFF.